The 28 T cell receptor beta chains below were found in one sample sequenced in a study of T cell responses to AZD1222 COVID-19 vaccine. Assay: immunoSEQ multiplex PCR; the TCRdb copy retains only in-frame clones and omits some. The sample lists 180,000 or so clones; roughly 93% were seen once. Sample: peripheral blood, taken on day 0 of AZD1222 vaccination. Receptor source: an adult in good health.

The chain uses TRBV7-7 and TRBJ2-2; 9 nucleotides match TRBD2. The germline V gene encodes CDR1 SSHAT and CDR2 FNYEAQ (reference sequence). The V segment lost 3 bases and the J segment 5 bases; nucleotides outside the gene matches: 10. CDR3 length: 17 amino acids. The CDR3 here is CASSLSSEAGGTGELFF. CDR3 coding DNA: TGTGCCAGCAGCTTGAGCTCTGAAGCGGGGGGAACCGGGGAGCTGTTTTTT.

V usage is TRBV4-1 and J usage is TRBJ1-3; D not certain. The germline gives CDR1 MGHRA, CDR2 YSYEKL. This CDR3 has 17 residues. The V gene lost 5 bases and the J gene lost 3 bases, with 20 bases spanning the gap. The CDR3 DNA follows: TGCGCCAGCAGCGAAAATCCCCCGCGGATGGGTGGAAACACCATATATTTT. Its translation is CASSENPPRMGGNTIYF.

The table lists this clone with a count of one. This sequence joins TRBV6-5 and TRBJ1-1; perhaps TRBD1 as D (5 bases). The CDR3 runs 13 residues. Trimming shortened V by 4 bases and J by 4 bases, and 10 bases separated the two germline ends. Germline V lookup: CDR1 MNHEY, CDR2 SVGAGI. Here the CDR3 reads CASSFYGATEAFF. The CDR3, as DNA: TGTGCCAGCAGTTTCTATGGGGCCACTGAAGCTTTCTTT.

The V call is TRBV9, the J call TRBJ2-2; D remains ambiguous. V was cut by 6 bases and J by 7 bases, with 13 bases left in between. The CDR3 has 13 amino acids. The germline V gene has CDR1 SGDLS and CDR2 YYNGEE. CDR3 DNA sequence: TGTGCCAGCATTCGTCCCGTGGACGGGGAGCTGTTTTTT. Residues: CASIRPVDGELFF.

This sequence joins TRBV30 and TRBJ1-3; perhaps TRBD1 as D (6 bases). In germline, CDR1 is GTSNPN, CDR2 SVGIG (reference sequence). The CDR3 spans 16 residues. Deletions cut 1 base from V and 0 bases from J, with 13 bases between. CDR3 nucleotides: TGTGCCTGGAGTGCAGGACAGCTAATCTCTGGAAACACCATATATTTT. Protein sequence: CAWSAGQLISGNTIYF.

V gene TRBV27 combines with J gene TRBJ2-3, with 10 bases aligning to TRBD1. V dropped 8 bases and J dropped 3; count of bases not matched to a gene: 5. The CDR3 is made up of 14 amino acids. Germline CDR1 is MNHEY and CDR2 is SMNVEV (reference sequence). As DNA, the CDR3 is TGTGCCAGCGGGGACAGGGGTTGGACAGATACGCAGTATTTT. It encodes CASGDRGWTDTQYF.

This chain joins TRBV4-1 and TRBJ1-1; D call uncertain. Germline assignment: CDR1 MGHRA and CDR2 YSYEKL. The V and J ends lost 1 base and 3 bases respectively, with 12 bases between them. The CDR3 has 15 amino acids. The CDR3 nucleotides read TGCGCCAGCAGCCAAGGGTCAACTAGGTACACTGAAGCTTTCTTT. It yields the protein CASSQGSTRYTEAFF.

This sequence joins TRBV6-5 and TRBJ2-7; 7 bases are a match to TRBD2. V lost 5 bases, J lost 2 bases, and 6 bases stayed unmatched. The CDR3 loop spans 14 amino acids. Germline-derived CDR1 and CDR2 are MNHEY and SVGAGI. CDR3 nucleotides: TGTGCCAGCAGTCCCCCGGGACTACCCTACGAGCAGTACTTC. Translation gives CASSPPGLPYEQYF.

The chain links TRBV7-8 to TRBJ1-1, with D possibly TRBD1 on 6 matching bases. V was clipped by 3 bases and J by 0 bases, with 8 bases between them. The CDR3 length is 14 residues. Germline V gene data show CDR1 as SGHVS and CDR2 as FQNEAQ. CDR3 residues: CASSFGQLNTEAFF. CDR3 DNA sequence: TGTGCCAGCAGCTTTGGACAGCTGAACACTGAAGCTTTCTTT. Together with reference TRBV7-8 and TRBJ1-1, the CDR3 gives the full variable domain: GAGVSQSPRYKVAKRGQDVALRCDPISGHVSLFWYQQALGQGPEFLTYFQNEAQLDKSGLPSDRFFAERPEGSVSTLKIQRTQQEDSAVYLCASSFGQLNTEAFFGQGTRLTVV.

The chain employs TRBV9 and TRBJ2-1; tentative D call: TRBD2 (5 bases). In germline, CDR1 is SGDLS, CDR2 YYNGEE. The CDR3 consists of 12 residues. The V and J ends lost 0 bases and 9 bases respectively, with 7 bases between them. The CDR3 is CASSVERSEQFF. The CDR3 nucleotides read TGTGCCAGCAGCGTAGAGCGGAGTGAGCAGTTCTTC.

V usage is TRBV2 and J usage is TRBJ1-5; perhaps TRBD1 as D (5 bases). The V gene's germline CDR1 is SNHLY and CDR2 FYNNEI. V lost 3 bases to trimming and J lost 6 bases, with 12 bases between them. The CDR3 is 14 residues long. The CDR3 coding sequence is TGTGCCAGCAGTGAGGGACTAATCCCTCAGCCCCAGCATTTT. Its protein product is CASSEGLIPQPQHF. Supplemented by reference TRBV2 and TRBJ1-5, the full variable domain reads EPEVTQTPSHQVTQMGQEVILRCVPISNHLYFYWYRQILGQKVEFLVSFYNNEISEKSEIFDDQFSVERPDGSNFTLKIRSTKLEDSAMYFCASSEGLIPQPQHFGDGTRLSIL.

The DNA for the CDR3 is TGCGCCAGCAGTTCTGGGGAAGGTGAAGCTTTCTTT. This encodes CASSSGEGEAFF. J is TRBJ1-1 and V is TRBV5-1, with D uncertain. The CDR3 spans 12 residues. V was shortened by 5 bases and J by 7 bases, with 12 bases between the two germline ends. CDR1 is SGHRS, CDR2 YFSETQ, per germline.

The chain is built from TRBV10-1 and TRBJ1-4; TRBD1 agrees at 12 bases. The length of the CDR3 is 16 residues. Germline V lookup: CDR1 WNHNN, CDR2 SYGVQD (reference sequence). Unmatched junction bases numbered 4, after V lost 3 bases and J lost 5 bases. The CDR3, as DNA: TGCGCCAGCAGTGAAGGGACAGGGGGCGTGAATGAAAAACTGTTTTTT. Translating it yields CASSEGTGGVNEKLFF.

This clone was seen a single time. The chain combines TRBV21-1 with TRBJ2-3; the D call TRBD1 from the table was never checked on the DNA. TRBV21-1 is a documented pseudogene. The CDR3 has 18 residues. The CDR3 sequence: CASSRLRGGDRVTDTQYF. CDR3 DNA sequence: TGTGCCAGCAGCAGACTCCGGGGCGGGGACAGGGTCACAGATACGCAGTATTTT.

This chain links TRBV29-1 with TRBJ1-1; TRBD1 matches 7 bases. The CDR3 spans 12 residues. Germline V gene sequence: CDR1 SQVTM, CDR2 ANQGSEA. The ends lost 7 bases at V and 1 base at J; junction bases unmatched: 3. The CDR3 reads CSGRTGNTEAFF. The CDR3 region has the DNA TGCAGCGGGAGGACAGGGAACACTGAAGCTTTCTTT.

This chain links TRBV5-6 with TRBJ1-5; D gene unclear. The V and J ends lost 4 bases and 2 bases respectively, with 16 bases between them. The germline CDR1 and CDR2 sequences are SGHDT and YYEEEE. This CDR3 has 16 amino acids. The CDR3: CASSAGPTSGNQPQHF. The CDR3 coding sequence is TGTGCCAGCAGCGCCGGGCCTACGTCGGGCAATCAGCCCCAGCATTTT.

This sequence joins TRBV5-1 and TRBJ1-1; possibly TRBD1 for D (5 bases). V dropped 2 bases and J dropped 3 bases, with 14 bases sitting between them. Germline V gives CDR1 SGHRS, CDR2 YFSETQ. The CDR3 totals 15 residues. DNA of the CDR3: TGCGCCAGCAGCTTATTAGGGATGGGGGACACTGAAGCTTTCTTT. Translated, it gives CASSLLGMGDTEAFF. Full variable domain (rest looked up from reference TRBV5-1 and TRBJ1-1): KAGVTQTPRYLIKTRGQQVTLSCSPISGHRSVSWYQQTPGQGLQFLFEYFSETQRNKGNFPGRFSGRQFSNSRSEMNVSTLELGDSALYLCASSLLGMGDTEAFFGQGTRLTVV.

The chain employs TRBV19 and TRBJ2-5, with D unclear. V lost 3 bases and J 5 bases, leaving 13 bases between the germline ends. This CDR3 spans 14 amino acids. The V gene's germline CDR1 is LNHDA and CDR2 SQIVND (reference sequence). In DNA, the CDR3 is TGTGCCAGTAGTATTGTGCTAGTAGACGAGACCCAGTACTTC. It codes for CASSIVLVDETQYF.

The V call is TRBV20-1, the J call TRBJ1-1; D ambiguous. V gave up 3 bases and J gave up 8 bases, with 10 bases separating them. The CDR3 is 11 amino acids. Germline lookup yields CDR1 DFQATT and CDR2 SNEGSKA (reference sequence). CDR3 region: CSASRGNEAFF. The DNA for the CDR3 is TGCAGTGCTAGTCGAGGGAACGAAGCTTTCTTT.

This chain joins TRBV7-2 and TRBJ1-3, with D possibly being TRBD1 (5 bases). Germline CDR1 and CDR2: SGHTA and FQGNSA. The CDR3 is made up of 16 amino acids. The ends were cut back, 2 bases at V and 0 bases at J, with 11 bases in the middle. CDR3 DNA sequence: TGTGCCAGCAGCTTATCCATCGACAGCTCTGGAAACACCATATATTTT. Its protein product is CASSLSIDSSGNTIYF.

CDR3 nucleotides: TGCGCCAGCAGCTTGGCAGGACAGGGGATGACTGAAGCTTTCTTT. Translated, it gives CASSLAGQGMTEAFF. This chain connects TRBV5-1 to TRBJ1-1; 9 bases match TRBD1. After removal of 0 bases from V and 5 bases from J, the junction contained 5 bases not matched to a gene. Germline V gives CDR1 SGHRS, CDR2 YFSETQ. This CDR3 has 15 residues.

The gene calls are TRBV6-5 and TRBJ1-1; D is uncertain. V gave up 4 bases and J gave up 4 bases, with 10 bases separating them. Germline V gives CDR1 MNHEY, CDR2 SVGAGI. The length of the CDR3 is 13 residues. CDR3: CASSSVYGTEAFF. The CDR3 bases are TGTGCCAGCAGTTCGGTTTATGGCACTGAAGCTTTCTTT.

The chain links TRBV18 to TRBJ1-2, with D perhaps matching TRBD1 (6 bases). V lost 3 bases to trimming and J lost 3 bases, with 14 bases between them. Germline V gene lookup returns CDR1 KGHSH and CDR2 LQKENI. The CDR3 covers 15 residues. Here the CDR3 DNA reads TGTGCCAGCTCACCGACTGGGGGGCGCGACTATGGCTACACCTTC. Translating gives CASSPTGGRDYGYTF.

The chain uses TRBV4-1 and TRBJ2-5; tentatively, D is TRBD1 (6 bases). CDR3 length equals 21 residues. Per germline, CDR1 MGHRA and CDR2 YSYEKL. The V end lost 0 bases, the J end lost 2 bases, and 28 bases lay between the germline ends. The CDR3 region is CASSQDSKSSDMIGQQETQYF. CDR3 bases: TGCGCCAGCAGCCAAGATTCTAAAAGTTCTGATATGATCGGACAGCAAGAGACCCAGTACTTC.

V usage is TRBV2 and J usage is TRBJ2-2; D may correspond to TRBD1 or TRBD2 (5 bases each). V gave up 1 base and J gave up 5 bases, with 11 bases separating them. CDR3 length equals 15 residues. Germline CDR1 reads SNHLY; CDR2 reads FYNNEI. CDR3 coding DNA: TGTGCCAGCAGTGAAGGAGGGGCGCGGACCGGGGAGCTGTTTTTT. Amino acid sequence: CASSEGGARTGELFF.

The rearrangement uses TRBV7-9 and TRBJ1-1; D not resolved. This CDR3 region has 13 residues. Germline V gene data show CDR1 as SEHNR and CDR2 as FQNEAQ (reference sequence). V lost 5 bases, J lost 4 bases, and 11 bases lay in between. CDR3 sequence reads: CASSLGRVTEAFF. In nucleotides, the CDR3 is TGTGCCAGCAGCCTGGGCCGGGTCACTGAAGCTTTCTTT.

V usage is TRBV29-1 and J usage is TRBJ2-5; tentatively, D is TRBD1 (6 bases). The CDR3 has 12 residues. The V gene's germline CDR1 is SQVTM and CDR2 ANQGSEA. Trimming removed 8 bases from V and 5 bases from J, with 15 bases in between. The DNA of the CDR3 is TGCAGCACACTCAGGGGCTCTGAGACCCAGTACTTC. Its protein product is CSTLRGSETQYF.

The gene calls are TRBV11-2 and TRBJ1-1, with 7 bases matching TRBD1. Germline CDR1 and CDR2: SGHAT and FQNNGV. The CDR3 contains 16 residues. V gave up 5 bases and J gave up 2 bases; unmatched junction bases: 11. The CDR3 bases are TGTGCCAGCAGCCAAATTCCCGGGACAGTTAACACTGAAGCTTTCTTT. Translating it yields CASSQIPGTVNTEAFF.